The 18 T cell receptor beta chains in this list originate from one sample, sequenced in a study of PD-1 blockade in classical Hodgkin lymphoma. Sequenced by immunoSEQ multiplex PCR; TCRdb stores in-frame clones only, minus some. Of 90,000 to 110,000 clones listed, more than 70% were seen once; the top ten hold around 17%. Time point noted: cycle 4 day 1 (C4D1), after 6 weeks of nivolumab. No patient escaped relapse after autologous stem cell transplantation, and brentuximab vedotin exposure varied. The specimen was peripheral blood mononuclear cells (PBMCs), collected before the fourth cycle of nivolumab. The receptor source for this set is a human donor with classical Hodgkin lymphoma.

The CDR3 DNA reads TGCGCCAGCAGACCCGGGACAGCCAGCCCTGAGTACTTC. Protein sequence: CASRPGTASPEYF. The chain links TRBV10-2 to TRBJ2-7; 7 bases match TRBD1. V gave up 6 bases and J gave up 11 bases; unmatched junction bases: 13. The CDR3 loop spans 13 amino acids. Germline V gene sequence: CDR1 WSHSY, CDR2 SAAADI.

V gene TRBV19 combines with J gene TRBJ1-1, with D hard to call. The ends were cut back, 7 bases at V and 3 bases at J, with 18 bases in the middle. The CDR3 consists of 15 residues. The germline CDR1 and CDR2 sequences are LNHDA and SQIVND (reference sequence). The CDR3 bases are TGTGCCAGTACCCCTAGGACGGGCCTGGACACTGAAGCTTTCTTT. Its protein is CASTPRTGLDTEAFF.

The rearrangement links TRBV10-3 to TRBJ2-1; possibly TRBD1 for D (6 bases). V was shortened by 6 bases and J by 4 bases, with 13 bases between the two germline ends. The CDR3 totals 14 residues. Looked up from germline, CDR1 is ENHRY and CDR2 is SYGVKD. The chain's CDR3 is CAIRTGTKYNEQFF. Written as DNA, the CDR3 is TGTGCCATCAGGACCGGGACAAAATACAATGAGCAGTTCTTC.

The chain employs TRBV4-2 and TRBJ1-1; D might be TRBD1 (5 bases). The CDR3 is made up of 15 amino acids. Germline-derived CDR1 and CDR2 are LGHNA and YNFKEQ. The V gene lost 2 bases and the J gene lost 1 base, with 11 bases spanning the gap. CDR3 sequence reads: CASSQKETGNTEAFF. CDR3 bases: TGTGCCAGCAGCCAAAAGGAAACAGGGAACACTGAAGCTTTCTTT.

The rearrangement links TRBV4-2 to TRBJ2-7; maybe TRBD2 (7 bases). The V and J ends lost 0 bases and 4 bases respectively, with 13 bases between them. CDR1 and CDR2 from the germline V gene are LGHNA and YNFKEQ. CDR3 length equals 15 residues. CDR3 coding DNA: TGTGCCAGCAGCCAAGATACAGGGAGGGCGTACGAGCAGTACTTC. Translation: CASSQDTGRAYEQYF.

In this sample, this clone turned up once. This chain joins TRBV28 and TRBJ1-3; possible D gene TRBD1, 5 bases. Germline assignment: CDR1 MDHEN and CDR2 SYDVKM. The CDR3 runs 16 residues. V lost 4 bases, J lost 0 bases, and 13 bases lay in between. The CDR3 protein is CASSSSWGVSGNTIYF. The CDR3 bases are TGTGCCAGCAGTTCCTCGTGGGGGGTCTCTGGAAACACCATATATTTT.

The chain combines TRBV28 with TRBJ2-3; 13 nucleotides line up with TRBD2. In germline, CDR1 is MDHEN, CDR2 SYDVKM. The CDR3 runs to 17 residues. V was pared by 6 bases and J by 6 bases, with 12 bases of the junction left unmatched. CDR3 sequence (DNA): TGTGCCAGCAGCAATCACCTACTAGCGGGAGGGTCCGATACGCAGTATTTT. Its protein product is CASSNHLLAGGSDTQYF.

The chain recombines TRBV4-3 with TRBJ2-2; the match to TRBD2 covers 7 bases. CDR3 size: 14 residues. V lost 0 bases to trimming and J lost 9 bases; unmatched junction nucleotides: 4. Germline lookup yields CDR1 LGHNA and CDR2 YSLEER. In DNA, the CDR3 is TGCGCCAGCAGCCAAGAGAGACTAGCATGGGAGCTGTTTTTT. Translating gives CASSQERLAWELFF.

The chain recombines TRBV1 with TRBJ2-2; the DNA was not used to check the table's D call, TRBD1. TRBV1 is an annotated pseudogene. This CDR3 region has 16 residues. The CDR3 is CTSTRGDRRNTGELFF. As DNA, the CDR3 is TGCACCAGCACCCGAGGGGACAGGAGGAACACCGGGGAGCTGTTTTTT.

The chain carries TRBV18 and TRBJ1-5; perhaps TRBD1 as D (6 bases). This CDR3 region has 13 residues. Germline V gene lookup returns CDR1 KGHSH and CDR2 LQKENI. The V end lost 8 bases, the J end lost 6 bases, and 14 bases lay between the germline ends. CDR3 coding DNA: TGTGCCAGCCAACACAGGGCCGGTCAGCCCCAGCATTTT. Its translation is CASQHRAGQPQHF.

This clone appeared a few times. V is TRBV6-1 and J is TRBJ1-1, with 8 bases lining up with TRBD1. Germline CDR1 reads MNHNS; CDR2 reads SASEGT. Trimming took 6 bases from V and 1 from J; bases not matched to a gene: 7. This CDR3 region has 15 residues. CDR3 sequence: CASSTIGTGNTEAFF. CDR3 DNA sequence: TGTGCCAGCAGCACAATAGGGACAGGGAACACTGAAGCTTTCTTT.

The rearrangement uses TRBV5-6 and TRBJ1-3; D is unresolved. CDR3 size: 14 residues. Between the trimmed V and J ends, which lost 4 bases and 1 base, there was a span of 9 bases. Germline V gene sequence: CDR1 SGHDT, CDR2 YYEEEE. The CDR3 DNA follows: TGTGCCAGCAGCCAAGAAGGTTCTGGAAACACCATATATTTT. The encoded protein is CASSQEGSGNTIYF.

The chain carries TRBV11-2 and TRBJ2-3; the match to TRBD2 covers 10 bases. The V and J ends lost 2 bases and 2 bases, in that order; junction bases with no gene match: 4. CDR3 length: 16 residues. CDR1 and CDR2 from the germline V gene are SGHAT and FQNNGV. Here the CDR3 DNA reads TGTGCCAGCAGCTTAACTAGCGGGGCGTACACAGATACGCAGTATTTT. Amino acid sequence: CASSLTSGAYTDTQYF.

The J gene is TRBJ1-5, the V gene TRBV30, with TRBD1 identical over 9 bases. Germline trimming cut 2 bases from V and 6 bases from J; bases unmatched to any gene: 8. The CDR3 loop spans 15 amino acids. Germline CDR1 reads GTSNPN; CDR2 reads SVGIG (reference sequence). In nucleotides, the CDR3 is TGTGCCTGGAGTAAAACAGGGGGCTATTTTCAGCCCCAGCATTTT. Translating gives CAWSKTGGYFQPQHF.

The chain joins TRBV13 to TRBJ2-3; D is uncertain. Trimming took 4 bases from V and 0 from J, leaving 11 bases between them. The CDR3 totals 15 residues. In germline, CDR1 is PRHDT, CDR2 FYEKMQ (reference sequence). Written as DNA, the CDR3 is TGTGCCAGCAGCTCAAAACCCCTTAGCACAGATACGCAGTATTTT. As protein: CASSSKPLSTDTQYF.

The V and J genes are TRBV4-1 and TRBJ2-3; possibly TRBD1 for D (7 bases). V was pared by 4 bases and J by 2 bases, with 13 bases between. CDR3 length: 15 residues. CDR1 is MGHRA and CDR2 is YSYEKL in the germline V gene. The CDR3 DNA follows: TGCGCCAGCAGCCTGCGGGACAGAGACACAGATACGCAGTATTTT. Translating gives CASSLRDRDTDTQYF.

V and J are TRBV6-1 and TRBJ2-2; a possible D gene is TRBD2 (5 bases). V lost 2 bases, J lost 2 bases, and 9 bases lay in between. The germline CDR1 and CDR2 sequences are MNHNS and SASEGT. This CDR3 has 15 residues. The CDR3 loop reads CASSEIGINTGELFF. CDR3 sequence (DNA): TGTGCCAGCAGTGAAATCGGGATAAACACCGGGGAGCTGTTTTTT.

This sequence joins TRBV6-5 and TRBJ2-7, with 7 bases aligning to TRBD1. V gave up 6 bases and J gave up 1 base; unmatched junction bases: 3. Germline CDR1 MNHEY, CDR2 SVGAGI. The CDR3 length is 13 residues. The CDR3 here is CASRRQGSYEQYF. The CDR3 bases are TGTGCCAGCAGGCGACAGGGATCCTACGAGCAGTACTTC.